These T cell receptor beta chains were read from a single sample in a study of T-cell reconstitution after alpha-beta-depleted transplantation in children. In TCRdb, the PCR reads were re-called with MiXCR into one record per CDR3 protein. This repertoire shows around 180,000 distinct CDR3 sequences, over 8.5% found once; its top ten account for about 13%. Specimen: PBMCs, collected before TCRalphabeta/CD19-depleted stem cell transplant. The receptors were gathered from a boy aged 2 to 10 with acute myeloid leukemia, due to receive a stem cell transplant. Both conserved end residues are part of each CDR3. The D gene is left open where the match is weak. Part of the rows lack a size; the others show once, few, many or a class for expanded clones.

many,TRBV5-1,TRBJ1-1,TRBD1,CASGTRGPTEAFF,TGCGCCAGCGGGACCAGGGGGCCCACTGAAGCTTTCTTT
many,TRBV6-1,TRBJ2-5,-,CASGSELQETQYF,TGTGCCAGCGGGTCCGAGCTTCAAGAGACCCAGTACTTC
many,TRBV5-1,TRBJ1-1,-,CASSWTVQSSGTEAFF,TGCGCCAGCAGCTGGACAGTTCAGTCCTCCGGCACTGAAGCTTTCTTT
many,TRBV20-1,TRBJ1-1,-,CSARNRDTPREAFF,TGCAGTGCTAGAAACCGGGACACCCCCCGAGAAGCTTTCTTT
many,TRBV5-1,TRBJ2-2,TRBD2,CASSFEASGNTGELFF,TGCGCCAGCAGCTTCGAGGCTAGCGGGAACACCGGGGAGCTGTTTTTT
many,TRBV12-3/TRBV12-4,TRBJ2-7,TRBD1,CASSLGTGEFYEQYF,TGTGCCAGCAGTTTGGGGACAGGGGAATTCTACGAGCAGTACTTC
-,TRBV5-1,TRBJ2-1,-,CASGTDSSYNERFF,TGCGCCAGCGGGACTGACAGCTCATACAATGAGCGGTTCTTC
medium-sized,TRBV6-5,TRBJ2-7,-,CASSYFQGYEQYF,TGTGCCAGCAGTTACTTTCAGGGCTACGAGCAGTACTTC
many,TRBV5-1,TRBJ1-3,-,CASSYRQASSGNTIYF,TGCGCCAGCAGCTATAGACAGGCGAGCTCTGGAAACACCATATATTTT
many,TRBV6-1,TRBJ1-2,-,CATRTATNYGYTF,TGTGCCACCCGGACAGCCACTAACTATGGCTACACCTTC
many,TRBV10-3,TRBJ1-2,-,CAISAGTNYGYTF,TGTGCCATCAGTGCCGGGACAAACTATGGCTACACCTTC
many,TRBV2,TRBJ2-2,TRBD1,CASSAGQGTGELFF,TGTGCCAGCAGTGCCGGACAGGGGACCGGGGAGCTGTTTTTT
many,TRBV7-6,TRBJ2-1,-,CASSLSRAYNEQFF,TGTGCCAGCAGCTTGAGCAGGGCCTACAATGAGCAGTTCTTC
-,TRBV4-1,TRBJ2-1,-,CASSQERLEDEQFF,TGCGCCAGCAGCCAAGAAAGGCTAGAGGATGAGCAGTTCTTC
many,TRBV18,TRBJ1-2,-,CASSLLGEAYGYTF,TGTGCCAGCTCACTTCTAGGGGAGGCCTATGGCTACACCTTC
many,TRBV15,TRBJ2-7,-,CATSRGRLEGYEQYF,TGTGCCACCAGCAGAGGACGACTAGAAGGGTACGAGCAGTACTTC
many,TRBV20-1,TRBJ2-1,-,CSASFVEQFF,TGCAGTGCTAGTTTCGTAGAGCAGTTCTTC
many,TRBV5-1,TRBJ1-1,-,CASSLDGGVAEAFF,TGCGCCAGCAGCTTGGACGGGGGGGTGGCTGAAGCTTTCTTT
-,TRBV12-3/TRBV12-4,TRBJ1-2,-,CASSRGVLLNYGDTF,TGTGCCAGCAGCCGTGGGGTACTGTTAAACTATGGCGACACCTTC
many,TRBV5-1,TRBJ1-5,-,CASSFEPQGTSNQPQHF,TGCGCCAGCAGCTTTGAACCCCAGGGGACCAGCAATCAGCCCCAGCATTTT
many,TRBV28,TRBJ1-3,TRBD1,CASRTPGQGPAGNTIYF,TGTGCCAGCAGGACACCGGGACAGGGGCCAGCTGGAAACACCATATATTTT
many,TRBV12-3/TRBV12-4,TRBJ1-5,-,CASSQTLYSNQPQHF,TGTGCCAGCAGCCAAACGCTATATAGCAATCAGCCCCAGCATTTT
many,TRBV12-3/TRBV12-4,TRBJ2-1,-,CASSVAGVLNEQFF,TGTGCCAGCAGCGTCGCAGGGGTTCTAAATGAGCAGTTCTTC
many,TRBV20-1,TRBJ2-3,-,CSAREVRRPTDTQYF,TGCAGTGCTAGAGAAGTAAGACGGCCTACAGATACGCAGTATTTT
many,TRBV29-1,TRBJ2-1,-,CSVVLGHFQFF,TGCAGCGTTGTTTTGGGCCATTTTCAGTTCTTC
many,TRBV20-1,TRBJ2-3,-,CSARDWRVGLTDTQYF,TGCAGTGCTAGAGATTGGAGGGTTGGCCTCACAGATACGCAGTATTTT
many,TRBV4-1,TRBJ2-6,TRBD1,CASSHSDRALSSGANVLTF,TGCGCCAGCAGCCACTCGGACAGGGCCCTTTCCTCTGGGGCCAACGTCCTGACTTTC
many,TRBV5-1,TRBJ1-4,-,CASSPQVNEKLFF,TGCGCCAGCAGCCCACAGGTTAATGAAAAACTGTTTTTT
many,TRBV20-1,TRBJ1-2,-,CSASLAVNYGYTF,TGCAGTGCTAGCCTGGCAGTCAATTATGGCTACACCTTC
many,TRBV7-2,TRBJ2-1,-,CASFNSYNEQFF,TGTGCCAGTTTCAACTCCTACAATGAGCAGTTCTTC
many,TRBV30,TRBJ2-1,TRBD2,CACNHPGLANNEQFF,TGTGCCTGTAACCACCCGGGACTAGCAAACAATGAGCAGTTCTTC
many,TRBV13,TRBJ1-6,-,CASSLQHGGNSPLHF,TGTGCCAGCAGCTTGCAACACGGTGGTAATTCACCCCTCCACTTT
-,TRBV2,TRBJ2-3,-,CATEGTTDTQYF,TGTGCCACCGAAGGAACCACAGATACGCAGTATTTT
many,TRBV15,TRBJ2-2,-,CAANGGITGELFF,TGTGCCGCCAATGGGGGGATTACCGGGGAGCTGTTTTTT
many,TRBV6-1,TRBJ2-3,TRBD2,CASSESVERGSTDTQYF,TGTGCCAGCAGTGAATCTGTAGAGCGGGGGAGCACAGATACGCAGTATTTT
many,TRBV3-1,TRBJ2-5,-,CASSPGVRETQYF,TGTGCCAGCAGCCCGGGGGTTAGGGAGACCCAGTACTTC
many,TRBV11-2,TRBJ2-3,TRBD2,CASSSRTSGSTDTQYF,TGTGCCAGCAGCTCCCGGACTAGCGGGAGCACAGATACGCAGTATTTT
many,TRBV3-1,TRBJ2-1,-,CASSQEGFGIEQFF,TGTGCCAGCAGCCAAGAGGGGTTTGGTATTGAGCAGTTCTTC
-,TRBV6-1,TRBJ2-2,TRBD2,CARSRRVAGGPFGELFF,TGTGCCCGCTCTCGCAGGGTAGCGGGGGGGCCGTTCGGGGAGCTGTTTTTT
many,TRBV5-1,TRBJ1-2,-,CASSPTGPVGYGYTF,TGCGCCAGCAGCCCAACAGGGCCGGTGGGCTATGGCTACACCTTC
many,TRBV6-5,TRBJ1-5,-,CASSYGSNQPQHF,TGTGCCAGCAGTTACGGCAGCAATCAGCCCCAGCATTTT
many,TRBV15,TRBJ1-5,TRBD1,CATSTTTGQTGYSNQPQHF,TGTGCCACCAGCACCACCACGGGACAGACAGGCTATAGCAATCAGCCCCAGCATTTT